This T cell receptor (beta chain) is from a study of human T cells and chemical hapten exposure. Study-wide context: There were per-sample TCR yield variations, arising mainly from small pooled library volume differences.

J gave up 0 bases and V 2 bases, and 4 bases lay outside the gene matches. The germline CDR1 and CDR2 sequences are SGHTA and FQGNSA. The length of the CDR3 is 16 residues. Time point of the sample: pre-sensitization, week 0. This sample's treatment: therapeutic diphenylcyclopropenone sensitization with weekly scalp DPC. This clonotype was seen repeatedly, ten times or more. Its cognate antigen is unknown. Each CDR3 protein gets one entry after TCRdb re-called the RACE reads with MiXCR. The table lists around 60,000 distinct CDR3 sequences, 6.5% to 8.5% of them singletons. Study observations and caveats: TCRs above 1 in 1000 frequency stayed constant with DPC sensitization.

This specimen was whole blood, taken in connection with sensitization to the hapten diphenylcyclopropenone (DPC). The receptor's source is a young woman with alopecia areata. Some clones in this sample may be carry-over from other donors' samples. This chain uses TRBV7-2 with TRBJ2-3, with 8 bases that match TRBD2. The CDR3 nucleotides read TGTGCCAGCAGCTTAAATAGCGGGGTCAGCACAGATACGCAGTATTTT. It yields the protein CASSLNSGVSTDTQYF.